A selection of T cell receptor beta chains follows, all from one sample in a study of T-cell reconstitution after alpha-beta-depleted transplantation in children. TCRdb re-called the PCR reads with MiXCR, one entry per CDR3 protein. The top ten clones hold around 36% of a sample with about 610,000 distinct CDR3 sequences, 25% to 30% of them seen once. Sequenced here: PBMCs, sampled before TCRalphabeta/CD19-depleted stem cell transplant. The receptors stem from a boy under two years old with Wiskott-Aldrich syndrome, due to receive a stem cell transplant. Both conserved end residues are part of each CDR3. A D gene is named only where the DNA matches it firmly. Part of the rows lack a size; the others show once, few, many or a class for expanded clones.

D gene: .
J gene: TRBJ1-4
clone size: .
V gene: TRBV6-2/TRBV6-3
CDR3 protein: CASRSYDRPGGLFF
CDR3 DNA: TGTGCCAGCAGGTCCTATGACAGGCCCGGGGGACTGTTTTTT

D gene: .
J gene: TRBJ2-1
clone size: many
V gene: TRBV9
CDR3 protein: CASSVRGFDNEQFF
CDR3 DNA: TGTGCCAGCAGCGTTCGCGGGTTTGACAATGAGCAGTTCTTC

D gene: .
J gene: TRBJ2-7
clone size: many
V gene: TRBV20-1
CDR3 protein: CSARGKTPNGTSSYEQYF
CDR3 DNA: TGCAGTGCTAGAGGTAAAACCCCTAACGGGACATCCTCCTACGAGCAGTACTTC

D gene: TRBD1
J gene: TRBJ1-5
clone size: .
V gene: TRBV5-1
CDR3 protein: CASSLDGTGVERPQHF
CDR3 DNA: TGCGCCAGCAGCTTGGACGGGACAGGGGTCGAGCGGCCCCAGCATTTT

D gene: TRBD2
J gene: TRBJ2-7
clone size: .
V gene: TRBV12-3/TRBV12-4
CDR3 protein: CASRPGTNTYEQYF
CDR3 DNA: TGTGCCAGCAGACCCGGGACTAACACTTACGAGCAGTACTTC

D gene: TRBD2
J gene: TRBJ2-1
clone size: few
V gene: TRBV28
CDR3 protein: CASHDLAGVGENEQFF
CDR3 DNA: TGTGCCAGCCATGACCTGGCGGGAGTGGGGGAAAATGAGCAGTTCTTC

D gene: .
J gene: TRBJ2-7
clone size: few
V gene: TRBV5-6
CDR3 protein: CASSLTDRFYEQYF
CDR3 DNA: TGTGCCAGCAGCCTGACGGACAGATTCTACGAGCAGTACTTC

D gene: .
J gene: TRBJ1-6
clone size: .
V gene: TRBV7-6
CDR3 protein: CASSLGDTTRSPLHF
CDR3 DNA: TGTGCCAGCAGCTTAGGGGACACCACAAGATCACCCCTCCACTTT

D gene: .
J gene: TRBJ2-1
clone size: few
V gene: TRBV29-1
CDR3 protein: CSVGASGRYEQFF
CDR3 DNA: TGCAGCGTTGGGGCTAGTGGGCGCTATGAGCAGTTCTTC

D gene: .
J gene: TRBJ2-5
clone size: .
V gene: TRBV12-3/TRBV12-4
CDR3 protein: CASSFGSGYQTQYF
CDR3 DNA: TGTGCCAGCAGTTTCGGAAGCGGGTACCAGACCCAGTACTTC

D gene: TRBD2
J gene: TRBJ2-2
clone size: .
V gene: TRBV28
CDR3 protein: CASSITSVRTGELFF
CDR3 DNA: TGTGCCAGCAGTATAACTAGCGTTCGAACCGGGGAGCTGTTTTTT

D gene: .
J gene: TRBJ2-7
clone size: .
V gene: TRBV20-1
CDR3 protein: CSARMDRDPYEQYF
CDR3 DNA: TGCAGTGCTAGAATGGACAGAGACCCTTACGAGCAGTACTTC

D gene: TRBD1
J gene: TRBJ1-1
clone size: few
V gene: TRBV6-1
CDR3 protein: CASMQGASARAFF
CDR3 DNA: TGTGCCAGCATGCAGGGGGCATCAGCAAGGGCTTTCTTT

D gene: .
J gene: TRBJ1-2
clone size: few
V gene: TRBV12-3/TRBV12-4
CDR3 protein: CASSSNRGNYGYTF
CDR3 DNA: TGTGCCAGCAGTTCGAACCGGGGGAACTATGGCTACACCTTC

D gene: .
J gene: TRBJ2-6
clone size: many
V gene: TRBV5-1
CDR3 protein: CASSLYSFDSGANVLTF
CDR3 DNA: TGCGCCAGCAGCTTGTATTCCTTCGACTCTGGGGCCAACGTCCTGACTTTC

D gene: .
J gene: TRBJ2-3
clone size: .
V gene: TRBV5-1
CDR3 protein: CASSLSMAGMGSTDTQYF
CDR3 DNA: TGCGCCAGCAGCTTGAGTATGGCAGGAATGGGGAGCACAGATACGCAGTATTTT

D gene: .
J gene: TRBJ2-5
clone size: .
V gene: TRBV3-1
CDR3 protein: CASSPRLSSGQETQYF
CDR3 DNA: TGTGCCAGCAGCCCGCGGCTCAGCTCAGGGCAAGAGACCCAGTACTTC

D gene: .
J gene: TRBJ2-7
clone size: .
V gene: TRBV20-1
CDR3 protein: CSARGQGSTYEQYF
CDR3 DNA: TGCAGTGCTAGAGGCCAGGGGTCGACCTACGAGCAGTACTTC

D gene: TRBD2
J gene: TRBJ2-1
clone size: few
V gene: TRBV27
CDR3 protein: CASSLSWTSNEQFF
CDR3 DNA: TGTGCCAGCAGTTTATCGTGGACTAGCAATGAGCAGTTCTTC